This T cell receptor (beta chain) was obtained from a study of blood T cell repertoires in COVID-19. Study in general: The origin of the acute and convalescent COVID-19 samples was the United States, Italy and Spain. PBMCs, B-cell-depleted T cells, or T cells provided the cDNA or gDNA that made up the material.

J was trimmed by 1 base and V by 1 base; bases with no gene match: 11. In germline, CDR1 is LGHNA, CDR2 YNFKEQ. The CDR3 is 19 residues long. Authors' methods: Estimated nucleated cell counts came from reference gene primer amplification. Profiling relied on immunoSEQ multiplex PCR, and the TCRdb table lists in-frame clones only, not all of them. The D gene and trimming were derived from the DNA, and the V and J assignments and clone size from that table. The sample holds around 480,000 clones, roughly 88% seen once. This TCR derives from a woman aged 45-65 years with COVID-19, enrolled during active disease. The chain links TRBV4-2 to TRBJ1-5, with 9 bases that match TRBD1. The sample taken for sequencing was peripheral blood. CDR3 loop: CASSQVGQGGLRSNQPQHF. The DNA for the CDR3 is TGTGCCAGCAGCCAAGTGGGACAGGGAGGATTAAGGAGCAATCAGCCCCAGCATTTT.